These 2 T cell receptor beta chains were all obtained from the same sample, sequenced in a study of identical twins. Via MiXCR, TCRdb re-called the 5' RACE reads, giving one row per CDR3 protein. The sample comprises hundreds of thousands of distinct CDR3 sequences, 5.5% to 6.5% of which are singletons, and 1.5% to 2% rests with the top ten. Material: naive T cells sorted from blood. The source of these receptors is a man aged 18 to 35 in good health.

This chain links TRBV4-3 with TRBJ2-7; D perhaps matches TRBD2 (5 bases). The germline V gene has CDR1 LGHNA and CDR2 YSLEER. CDR3 length: 13 amino acids. The V gene lost 1 base and the J gene lost 4 bases, with 8 bases spanning the gap. As DNA, the CDR3 is TGCGCCAGCAGCCAAGCCCGGGGTTACGAGCAGTACTTC. It yields the protein CASSQARGYEQYF.

This clonotype was seen many times. The chain has TRBV7-2 and TRBJ2-3; no firm D call. The V gene's germline CDR1 is SGHTA and CDR2 FQGNSA. The CDR3 has 12 residues. V lost 5 bases, J lost 8 bases, and 11 bases lay in between. As DNA, the CDR3 is TGTGCCAGCAGCAGACAATTAGCTACGCAGTATTTT. It is translated as CASSRQLATQYF.